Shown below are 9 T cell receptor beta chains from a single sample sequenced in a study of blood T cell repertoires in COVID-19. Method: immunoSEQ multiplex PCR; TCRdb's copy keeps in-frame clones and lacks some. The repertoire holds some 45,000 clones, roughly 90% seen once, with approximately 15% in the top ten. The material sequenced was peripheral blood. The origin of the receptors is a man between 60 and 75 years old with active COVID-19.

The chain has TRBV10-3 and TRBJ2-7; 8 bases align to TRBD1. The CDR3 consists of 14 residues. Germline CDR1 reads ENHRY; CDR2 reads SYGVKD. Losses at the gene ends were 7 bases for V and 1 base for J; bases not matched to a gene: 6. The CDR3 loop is CAITDRGQSYEQYF. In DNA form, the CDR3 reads TGTGCCATCACCGACAGGGGTCAATCCTACGAGCAGTACTTC.

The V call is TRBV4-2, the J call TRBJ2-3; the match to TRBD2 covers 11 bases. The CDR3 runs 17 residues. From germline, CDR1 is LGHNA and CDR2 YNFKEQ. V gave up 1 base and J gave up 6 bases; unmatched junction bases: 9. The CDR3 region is CASSQGVSGRARDTQYF. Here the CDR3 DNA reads TGTGCCAGCAGCCAAGGTGTTAGCGGGAGGGCTAGGGATACGCAGTATTTT.

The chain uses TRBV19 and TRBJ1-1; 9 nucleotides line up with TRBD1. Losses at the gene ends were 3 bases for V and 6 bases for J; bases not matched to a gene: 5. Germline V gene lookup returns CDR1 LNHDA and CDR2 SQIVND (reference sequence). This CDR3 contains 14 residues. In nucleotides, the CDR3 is TGTGCCAGTAGTATTTTGGACAGGGGACCTGAAGCTTTCTTT. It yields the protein CASSILDRGPEAFF.

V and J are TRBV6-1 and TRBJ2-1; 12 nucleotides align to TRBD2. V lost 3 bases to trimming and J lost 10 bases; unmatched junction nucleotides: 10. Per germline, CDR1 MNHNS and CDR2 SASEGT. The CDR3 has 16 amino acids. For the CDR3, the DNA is TGTGCCAGCAGTGACTGGACTAGCGGGAAGAAGGTGGAGCAGTTCTTC. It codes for CASSDWTSGKKVEQFF.

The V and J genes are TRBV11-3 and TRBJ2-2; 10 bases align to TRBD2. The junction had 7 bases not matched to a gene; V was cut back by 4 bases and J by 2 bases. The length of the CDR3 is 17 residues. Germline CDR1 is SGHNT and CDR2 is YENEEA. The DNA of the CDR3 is TGTGCCAGCAGCTACAACAGGACTAGCGGCAACACCGGGGAGCTGTTTTTT. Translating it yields CASSYNRTSGNTGELFF.

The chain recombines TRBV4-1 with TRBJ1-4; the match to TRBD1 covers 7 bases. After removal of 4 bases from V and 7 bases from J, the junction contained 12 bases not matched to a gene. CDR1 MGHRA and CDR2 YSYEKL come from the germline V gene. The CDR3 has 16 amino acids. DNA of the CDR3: TGCGCCAGCAGCCCACGCCGACAGGGCGGAGGTGAAAAACTGTTTTTT. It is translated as CASSPRRQGGGEKLFF.

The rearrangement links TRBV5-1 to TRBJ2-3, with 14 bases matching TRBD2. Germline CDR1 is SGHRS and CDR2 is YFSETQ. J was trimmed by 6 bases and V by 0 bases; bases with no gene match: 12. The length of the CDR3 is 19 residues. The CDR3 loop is CASSLGLAGGSRIGDTQYF. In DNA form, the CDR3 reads TGCGCCAGCAGCTTGGGACTAGCGGGGGGGTCCCGAATTGGGGATACGCAGTATTTT. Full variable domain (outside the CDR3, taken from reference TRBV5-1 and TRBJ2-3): KAGVTQTPRYLIKTRGQQVTLSCSPISGHRSVSWYQQTPGQGLQFLFEYFSETQRNKGNFPGRFSGRQFSNSRSEMNVSTLELGDSALYLCASSLGLAGGSRIGDTQYFGPGTRLTVL.

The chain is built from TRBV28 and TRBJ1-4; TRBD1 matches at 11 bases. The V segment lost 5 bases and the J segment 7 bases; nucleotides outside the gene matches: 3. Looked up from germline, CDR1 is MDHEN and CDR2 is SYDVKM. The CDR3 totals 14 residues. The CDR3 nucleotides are TGTGCCAGCAGTAGGGACAGGGGGAGTGAAAAACTGTTTTTT. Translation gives CASSRDRGSEKLFF. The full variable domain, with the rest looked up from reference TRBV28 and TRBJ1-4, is DVKVTQSSRYLVKRTGEKVFLECVQDMDHENMFWYRQDPGLGLRLIYFSYDVKMKEKGDIPEGYSVSREKKERFSLILESASTNQTSMYLCASSRDRGSEKLFFGSGTQLSVL.

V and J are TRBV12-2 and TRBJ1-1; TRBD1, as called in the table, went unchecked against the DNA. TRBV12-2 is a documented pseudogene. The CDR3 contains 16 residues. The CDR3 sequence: CASRFKDSVKNTEAFF. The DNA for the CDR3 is TGTGCAAGTCGCTTCAAAGACAGTGTCAAGAACACTGAAGCTTTCTTT.